What follows are 32 T cell receptor beta chains derived from one specimen sequenced in a study of T-cell memory formation after mild COVID-19. One entry per CDR3 protein results from TCRdb running MiXCR on the 5' RACE reads. The sample lists 250,000 to 350,000 distinct CDR3 sequences, roughly a fifth occurring once. The material sequenced was PBMCs or a T cell subset sorted from them (not recorded which). The source is a man younger than 35 who had mild COVID-19 (a few samples of this study predate the infection). Cell type and time point are not known.

The V and J genes are TRBV29-1 and TRBJ2-7; 8 bases are shared with TRBD1. CDR1 is SQVTM, CDR2 ANQGSEA, per germline. The CDR3 has 13 amino acids. V was clipped by 6 bases and J by 0 bases; unmatched bases: 4. DNA of the CDR3: TGCAGCGTCGGACAGGGTATCTCCTACGAGCAGTACTTC. Protein sequence: CSVGQGISYEQYF.

This chain joins TRBV24-1 and TRBJ2-5, with a tentative D call TRBD2 (6 bases). The CDR3 is 15 amino acids. V lost 4 bases and J lost 2, with 13 bases in between. Germline-derived CDR1 and CDR2 are KGHDR and SFDVKD. CDR3 in DNA: TGTGCCACCAGTGACTCCGGGACTGCACAAGAGACCCAGTACTTC. As protein: CATSDSGTAQETQYF.

In its sample, this clonotype was seen a few times. The chain combines TRBV11-2 with TRBJ1-6; possibly TRBD1 for D (5 bases). CDR3 length: 16 amino acids. V was trimmed by 1 base and J by 0 bases, leaving 7 bases between them. CDR1 is SGHAT and CDR2 is FQNNGV in the germline V gene. CDR3 sequence: CASSLGGSSYNSPLHF. The CDR3 DNA reads as TGTGCCAGCAGCTTAGGGGGCAGCTCCTATAATTCACCCCTCCACTTT.

Written as DNA, the CDR3 is TGTGCCAGCAGTCTCTTCGGACGGGGGCTTGGCTACACCTTC. Its protein product is CASSLFGRGLGYTF. The chain recombines TRBV27 with TRBJ1-2, with D possibly TRBD1 on 6 matching bases. The CDR3 totals 14 residues. V gave up 5 bases and J gave up 7 bases, with 17 bases separating them. CDR1 is MNHEY and CDR2 is SMNVEV in the germline V gene (reference sequence).

This clonotype was recorded at least ten times. This chain uses TRBV29-1 with TRBJ2-7; D perhaps matches TRBD1 (6 bases). This CDR3 has 13 amino acids. Germline values: CDR1 SQVTM, CDR2 ANQGSEA. The V end was cut by 7 bases, the J end by 4 bases, with 17 bases between. The CDR3 bases are TGCAGCGCAGAGGTCGGCAGGGGTTACGAGCAGTACTTC. Translation gives CSAEVGRGYEQYF.

This clonotype was detected only a few times. The J gene is TRBJ2-5, the V gene TRBV13; TRBD2 matches 7 bases. The CDR3 runs to 14 residues. The germline V gene encodes CDR1 PRHDT and CDR2 FYEKMQ (reference sequence). J was trimmed by 5 bases and V by 8 bases; bases with no gene match: 11. In DNA, the CDR3 is TGTGCCAGCGCGTGGGGGGGTCGTCGGGAGACCCAGTACTTC. Translated, it gives CASAWGGRRETQYF.

CDR3 DNA: TGCGCCAGCAGTCAAGGGGCGGAGGGAAGGAAGCATGGCTACACCTTC. The encoded protein is CASSQGAEGRKHGYTF. This chain links TRBV23-1 with TRBJ1-2, with D perhaps TRBD1 (5 bases). TRBV23-1 is labeled an ORF, and its function is uncertain. This CDR3 is 16 amino acids long. V lost 2 bases to trimming and J lost 6 bases, with 19 bases between them.

The CDR3 bases are TGCAGTGCCATGGCCGCTAGCAACTATGAGCAGTTCTTC. Translated, it gives CSAMAASNYEQFF. This chain joins TRBV20-1 and TRBJ2-1; D perhaps matches TRBD2 (5 bases). This CDR3 is built from 13 residues. V lost 6 bases to trimming and J lost 8 bases, with 17 bases between them. Germline V CDR1 and CDR2: DFQATT, SNEGSKA (reference sequence).

This clonotype was observed many times. The genes are TRBV12-3 or TRBV12-4 and TRBJ2-5; 9 bases align to TRBD1. The CDR3 runs to 16 residues. V trimming: 3 bases; J trimming: 5 bases; junction bases outside the gene matches: 10. CDR3 DNA sequence: TGTGCCAGCAGTTTGCGGGGACAGGGTCTTTCGGAGACCCAGTACTTC. As protein: CASSLRGQGLSETQYF.

As for this clonotype: The junction does not match germline at one end; this may be a read error. The chain uses TRBV7-7 and TRBJ1-1, with D hard to call. CDR3 length: 13 amino acids. CDR1 and CDR2 from the germline V gene are SSHAT and FNYEAQ (reference sequence). CDR3 sequence: CASSPAIGAEAFF. The CDR3 region has the DNA TGTGCTAGCAGCCCAGCAATAGGTGCTGAAGCTTTCTTT. The full variable domain, in which reference TRBV7-7 and TRBJ1-1 provide the parts outside the CDR3, is GAGVSQSPRYKVTKRGQDVTLRCDPISSHATLYWYQQALGQGPEFLTYFNYEAQPDKSGLPSDRFSAERPEGSISTLTIQRTEQRDSAMYRCASSPAIGAEAFFGQGTRLTVV.

The chain has TRBV11-2 and TRBJ1-2; TRBD1 might be the D (5 bases). This CDR3 region has 16 residues. Germline loops: CDR1 SGHAT, CDR2 FQNNGV. V lost 6 bases and J lost 8, with 25 bases in between. For the CDR3, the DNA is TGTGCCAGCAGGCTTCCGGGCAGGGCCTCCGGGACCGGCTACACCTTC. Amino acids: CASRLPGRASGTGYTF.

This clonotype has only a few counts. This chain joins TRBV2 and TRBJ1-5; D is possibly TRBD1 (5 bases). V was clipped by 4 bases and J by 4 bases, with 11 bases between them. This CDR3 comprises 14 residues. Germline CDR1 reads SNHLY; CDR2 reads FYNNEI. In nucleotides, the CDR3 is TGTGCCAGCAGTGCCCCTGGGGGTAATCAGCCCCAGCATTTT. It is translated as CASSAPGGNQPQHF.

In DNA, the CDR3 is TGTGCCAGCAGCCGGACAGGGTTCTATGGCTACACCTTC. Translated: CASSRTGFYGYTF. V gene TRBV3-1 combines with J gene TRBJ1-2; 8 bases are a match to TRBD1. With 4 bases clipped from V and 4 bases from J, the junction kept 2 bases outside the gene matches. The CDR3 is 13 residues long. Germline assignment: CDR1 LGHDT and CDR2 YNNKEL (reference sequence). Using reference TRBV3-1 and TRBJ1-2 for the parts outside the CDR3, the full variable domain is DTAVSQTPKYLVTQMGNDKSIKCEQNLGHDTMYWYKQDSKKFLKIMFSYNNKELIINETVPNRFSPKSPDKAHLNLHINSLELGDSAVYFCASSRTGFYGYTFGSGTRLTVV.

The chain joins TRBV12-3 or TRBV12-4 to TRBJ1-1, with no clear D. Trimming took 5 bases from V and 0 from J, leaving 10 bases between them. This CDR3 spans 14 amino acids. The CDR3 protein is CASSRAGMNTEAFF. CDR3 DNA sequence: TGTGCCAGCAGTCGAGCGGGAATGAACACTGAAGCTTTCTTT.

A few counts support this clonotype. The V call is TRBV5-1, the J call TRBJ1-4, with TRBD1 identical over 9 bases. The CDR3 length is 15 residues. V lost 1 base, J lost 6 bases, and 4 bases stayed unmatched. CDR1 is SGHRS and CDR2 is YFSETQ in the germline V gene. DNA of the CDR3: TGCGCCAGCAGCTTGCCCGGGACAGGGTATGAAAAACTGTTTTTT. Its translation is CASSLPGTGYEKLFF.

The chain links TRBV7-2 to TRBJ1-1, with D tentatively TRBD1 (6 bases). Per the germline V gene, CDR1 is SGHTA and CDR2 is FQGNSA. V lost 2 bases and J 1 base, leaving 11 bases between the germline ends. CDR3 size: 15 residues. CDR3 coding DNA: TGTGCCAGCAGCTTAACTGGACAGTCGAACACTGAAGCTTTCTTT. Protein: CASSLTGQSNTEAFF. Looking up the rest from reference TRBV7-2 and TRBJ1-1 gives the full variable domain: GAGVSQSPSNKVTEKGKDVELRCDPISGHTALYWYRQSLGQGLEFLIYFQGNSAPDKSGLPSDRFSAERTGGSVSTLTIQRTQQEDSAVYLCASSLTGQSNTEAFFGQGTRLTVV.

The J gene is TRBJ2-7, the V gene TRBV6-2 or TRBV6-3; D may be TRBD1 or TRBD2 (5 bases each). Trimming cost V 5 bases and J 2 bases, with 16 bases left between them. The CDR3 has 15 amino acids. The germline CDR1 and CDR2 sequences are MNHEY and SVGEGT. The DNA of the CDR3 is TGTGCCAGCAGTACGGGACCGAAAAGGACCTACGAGCAGTACGTC. It codes for CASSTGPKRTYEQYV.

The V gene is TRBV5-1, the J gene TRBJ2-3; D uncertain. Deletions cut 0 bases from V and 2 bases from J, with 13 bases between. Looked up from germline, CDR1 is SGHRS and CDR2 is YFSETQ. The CDR3 is made up of 16 amino acids. CDR3 in DNA: TGCGCCAGCAGCTTGGTGGGGTACATCCTCACAGATACGCAGTATTTT. Its translation: CASSLVGYILTDTQYF.

The rearrangement joins TRBV6-5 to TRBJ2-7, with D perhaps matching TRBD2 (7 bases). V lost 5 bases and J 1 base, leaving 15 bases between the germline ends. Germline CDR1 MNHEY, CDR2 SVGAGI. The CDR3 loop spans 15 amino acids. The CDR3 bases are TGTGCCAGCAGTCGGGGAGGGGGAAATTCCTACGAGCAGTACGTC. Translation gives CASSRGGGNSYEQYV.

As regards this clonotype: An end of the junction differs from the germline gene, which may be a read error. The chain links TRBV6-2 or TRBV6-3 to TRBJ1-5, with 11 bases that match TRBD1. The CDR3 has 17 amino acids. Germline values: CDR1 MNHEY, CDR2 SVGEGT. CDR3 amino acids: CASSNSGTGGGNQPQHF. CDR3 coding DNA: TGTGCCAGCAGTAACTCCGGGACAGGGGGTGGTAATCAGCCCCAGCATTTT.

Notes on this clonotype: The germline gene is not matched at one end of the junction; a read error may be the cause. The chain recombines TRBV7-7 with TRBJ1-3; D ambiguous. There are 15 residues in the CDR3. The germline CDR1 and CDR2 sequences are SSHAT and FNYEAQ (reference sequence). The CDR3 reads CASSLSRADGNTIYF. For the CDR3, the DNA is TGTGCTAGCAGCCTAAGCCGGGCGGATGGAAACACCATATATTTT.

V and J are TRBV7-2 and TRBJ1-5, with D possibly being TRBD1 (5 bases). Trimming shortened V by 1 base and J by 7 bases, and 14 bases separated the two germline ends. This CDR3 comprises 15 residues. CDR1 SGHTA and CDR2 FQGNSA come from the germline V gene. CDR3 nucleotide sequence: TGTGCCAGCAGCTTAGACAGGCCCCCGGGGCAGCCCCAGCATTTT. It encodes CASSLDRPPGQPQHF.

At least ten counts were recorded for this clonotype. The chain recombines TRBV5-1 with TRBJ2-3, with 10 bases matching TRBD2. J lost 2 bases, V lost 4 bases, and 7 bases had no gene match. Germline V gene data show CDR1 as SGHRS and CDR2 as YFSETQ. The CDR3 has 16 residues. The CDR3 nucleotides read TGCGCCAGCAGCCCCGGACTAGCGGAATCCACAGATACGCAGTATTTT. Protein product: CASSPGLAESTDTQYF.

The rearrangement uses TRBV5-1 and TRBJ1-1; D gene unclear. V lost 0 bases, J lost 6 bases, and 12 bases lay in between. The CDR3 contains 14 residues. Germline loops: CDR1 SGHRS, CDR2 YFSETQ. CDR3 sequence reads: CASSLGLPPAEAFF. The DNA for the CDR3 is TGCGCCAGCAGCTTGGGCTTACCTCCGGCTGAAGCTTTCTTT.

The chain couples TRBV15 to TRBJ2-2; 8 bases line up with TRBD1. This CDR3 comprises 18 residues. The germline V gene has CDR1 LNHNV and CDR2 YYDKDF (reference sequence). The ends lost 5 bases at V and 4 bases at J; junction bases unmatched: 15. CDR3 region: CATSGRTGTSWTTGELFF. CDR3 nucleotides: TGTGCCACCAGCGGGAGGACAGGGACCTCTTGGACCACCGGGGAGCTGTTTTTT.

This clonotype was counted many times. The rearrangement links TRBV6-4 to TRBJ2-3; 8 nucleotides line up with TRBD2. Germline V gene lookup returns CDR1 MRHNA and CDR2 SNTAGT. The V and J ends lost 3 bases and 1 base, in that order; junction bases with no gene match: 3. The CDR3 length is 15 residues. The DNA for the CDR3 is TGTGCCAGCAGTGAGGGTAGCGGGGGCACAGATACGCAGTATTTT. It encodes CASSEGSGGTDTQYF.

This chain joins TRBV5-1 and TRBJ2-1; a weak D match, TRBD2 (5 bases). Trimming pared 6 bases from V and 15 bases from J, leaving 10 bases between. The CDR3 covers 9 residues. Germline lookup yields CDR1 SGHRS and CDR2 YFSETQ. The CDR3 nucleotides are TGCGCCAGCACGACGGGGAGGTTCTTC. Its translation: CASTTGRFF.

The rearrangement uses TRBV9 and TRBJ2-7, with 11 bases that match TRBD2. This CDR3 has 14 amino acids. CDR1 is SGDLS, CDR2 YYNGEE, per germline. V lost 3 bases, J lost 6 bases, and 5 bases stayed unmatched. In DNA, the CDR3 is TGTGCCAGCAGCGCCCATGGGACTAGCGGCGAGCAGTACTTC. Translating gives CASSAHGTSGEQYF.

This clonotype has just a few counts. V and J are TRBV9 and TRBJ2-2, with unresolved D. Germline V gives CDR1 SGDLS, CDR2 YYNGEE. The V end lost 1 base, the J end lost 3 bases, and 7 bases lay between the germline ends. CDR3 length equals 14 residues. The DNA of the CDR3 is TGTGCCAGCAGCGTATCCAGTCACACCGGGGAGCTGTTTTTT. This codes for CASSVSSHTGELFF.

The rearrangement links TRBV28 to TRBJ2-7; possibly TRBD1 for D (5 bases). The germline V gene has CDR1 MDHEN and CDR2 SYDVKM. The CDR3 covers 14 residues. The germline V and J ends were trimmed by 5 bases and 3 bases, with 14 bases remaining between them. The CDR3, as DNA: TGTGCCAGCAGTACTTCCCGGCAGGGCTACGAGCAGTACGTC. As protein: CASSTSRQGYEQYV.

In its sample, this clonotype was seen a few times. The chain's CDR3 is CASIPIIPRYGYTF. The CDR3, as DNA: TGTGCCAGCATCCCCATAATACCGAGATATGGCTACACCTTC. The rearrangement links TRBV2 to TRBJ1-2, with no clear D. Germline-derived CDR1 and CDR2 are SNHLY and FYNNEI. This CDR3 comprises 14 residues. The ends were cut back, 7 bases at V and 5 bases at J, with 17 bases in the middle.

This clonotype was detected only once. The chain uses TRBV12-3 or TRBV12-4 and TRBJ1-5; D remains unclear. V was shortened by 8 bases and J by 6 bases, with 14 bases between the two germline ends. The CDR3 runs 13 residues. The DNA for the CDR3 is TGTGCCAGCGCCTCGGTCCATGTTCAGCCCCAGCATTTT. This codes for CASASVHVQPQHF.